The clone carrying this T cell receptor (beta chain) was observed a handful of times. Its antigen remains unidentified. Time point noted: longitudinal time-point 1 (baseline). 2 million unsorted PBMCs were stored in RNAlater at -80 °C before RNA extraction. CDR1 LNHNV and CDR2 YYDKDF come from the germline V gene (reference sequence). The V and J ends lost 4 bases and 4 bases respectively, with 13 bases between them. CDR3 length: 15 residues. With 10-nucleotide random UMIs, 5'RACE was used to make the cDNA. In every sequencing run, more than 200 million TCR-beta sequences were generated from 15-18 subjects. TCRdb itself ran the 5' RACE reads through MiXCR, one entry per CDR3 protein. Of 55,000 to 80,000 distinct CDR3 sequences in the sample, roughly 15% were seen once. The source of the sample is a study of neurological immune-mediated disorders. Study observations and caveats: None of the CDR3 amino acid sequences in expanded clones turned up in more than one subject, which points to private repertoires in all groups.

The specimen was PBMCs. The TCR sequence derives from a female donor with HTLV-1-associated myelopathy (HAM/TSP). The rearrangement joins TRBV15 to TRBJ1-4, with unresolved D. This CDR3 is CATSTDRSFNEKLFF. CDR3 in DNA: TGTGCCACCAGCACGGACCGCTCATTTAATGAAAAACTGTTTTTT.